This TCR beta chain comes out of a study of shared clonotypes between healthy human individuals (dated by TCRdb to 2020 to 2021). Concerning the study at large: The cohort comprised two women and a few men aged 18 to 49 years. For each donor, CD4 naive and CD4 memory were each run on three plates, CD8 naive on two plates, and CD8 memory on one plate. Blood TCR repertoires of a handful of healthy adults were deeply sequenced to estimate repertoire size and the extent of clonotype sharing between individuals. Libraries were prepared and TCR repertoires were sequenced by different laboratories using diverse techniques, in order to increase sequencing depth and limit assay-specific biases. Each donor's leukapheresis produced roughly between roughly 0.9 and 8.9 billion PBMCs. Results the study describes overall, beyond this receptor: When several donors were compared, the shared fraction of clonotypes was 5% to 6.5% for naive CD4, approximately 3.5% for naive CD8, more than 2% for memory CD4, and 0.35% to 0.4% for memory CD8. Rarefaction of sorted-subset datasets indicated incomplete sequencing despite the large sequencing depth. Sampling was restricted to blood, and TCR repertoires in tissue are likely to differ from TCR repertoires in blood. Naive subsets generally had larger estimated clonotype richness than memory subsets. Because the study included only a small number of donors, the genetic and exposure-history diversity represented was limited. Pairwise subsampling indicated that sequencing depth was expected to affect the degree of clonotype sharing among donors. Higher generation probabilities were observed for clonotypes shared by all four sorted-subset donors than for non-shared clonotypes.

This clone came up once. Its antigen specificity is not known. It has no much larger one-base neighbor in the sample; base qualities were not kept. Using the deep immunoSEQ assay, TCR CDR3 regions were amplified from genomic DNA by multiplex PCR. Extracted genomic DNA from each cell subset was distributed evenly across all wells of several immunoSEQ 96-well plates, and each plate was treated as a replicate. Each replicate PCR for sorted subsets received 200 ng genomic DNA, equal to 30,000 or so T cell genomes. Purified libraries were quantified with a Qubit 3.0 fluorometer, sized on a Bioanalyzer 2100, and re-quantified with the KAPA Library Quantification kit. A separate single-read 150-cycle Illumina NextSeq 550 flow cell was used to sequence each immunoSEQ 96-well plate. The paper's data handling went like this. The immunoSEQ output contained only junctional sequences without quality scores, so filtering could not match that applied to full-length reads. To assign V/J genes and CDR3, sequences were annotated against IMGT germline references using PyIR, a Python wrapper for IgBLAST v1.9. Reads were filtered out if the reads had weak V/J assignments (E-value above 1e-6), no CDR3, stop codons, out-of-frame junctions, or ambiguous translated residues. A V3J clonotype was defined by an identical inferred V gene, J gene, and CDR3 amino acid sequence. Percentage overlap between repertoires was calculated by dividing the number of shared unique clonotypes by the size of the smaller repertoire. Three approaches were used to assess repertoire richness: RTK rarefaction, the Chao1 estimator, and Recon v2.1 estimates of unobserved clonotypes. OLGA was used to compute generation probabilities for all TCRbeta clonotypes that the gDNA method yielded from a few donors. The clones in this table, taken by TCRdb from immuneACCESS, are in-frame only. Not every clone is retained; where verified, under half of the shortfall comes from an unresolved V gene, and the cause of the rest is unknown. V and J calls and clone size are as listed in that table; D and trimming were resolved from the DNA. This sample gives some 550,000 clones in total; around 97% of them show up just once. In total, the top ten clones hold approximately 0.057% of the sample.

The CDR3 runs 14 residues from the cysteine to the phenylalanine. The DNA shown is the 42-base CDR3, in frame from base 1. Taken from the germline V gene (reference sequence), the CDR1 and CDR2 loops are MNHNY and SVGAGI. Germline trimming: 4 bases from V, 4 bases from J; junction bases outside gene matches: 6. The donors were healthy, HIV-negative adults who had no recently reported acute infections or vaccinations. Every donor was a Caucasian adult residing in Nashville, Tennessee, USA. CD4+ T cells were enriched through magnetic negative selection, after which naive cells were positively selected on CD45RA and the remaining negative fraction served as the memory subset. Blood was obtained by leukapheresis, after which PBMCs were separated by Ficoll-Histopaque density gradient centrifugation and cryopreserved in liquid nitrogen vapor phase. Purity and quantity of every magnetically sorted T cell population were checked by analytical flow cytometry. Each sorted fraction had its genomic DNA isolated and then quantified by UV absorbance on a Nanodrop 2000c.

The sequence came from a woman under 40 in good health. Sequencing used naive CD4+ T cells sorted from blood. The cell subset or site label, as the study defines it: CD45RA+ positively selected. In this chain, TRBV6-6 is recombined with TRBJ1-2; a stretch of 7 junction bases matches TRBD1. The CDR3 protein is CASSSTGSAYGYTF. The nucleotide sequence is TGTGCCAGCAGTTCGACAGGGAGCGCCTATGGCTACACCTTC.